The 24 T cell receptor beta chains presented below share a single source sample, sequenced in a study of blood T cell repertoires in COVID-19. Sequenced by immunoSEQ multiplex PCR; TCRdb stores in-frame clones only, minus some. The sample holds roughly 190,000 clones, around 80% seen once. The sample was peripheral blood. The receptors shown here come from a woman aged 70-85 years with COVID-19, enrolled during active disease.

This clone was found once. The chain links TRBV7-2 to TRBJ2-1; 9 bases are shared with TRBD2. Trimming took 5 bases from V and 6 from J; bases not matched to a gene: 14. Germline loops: CDR1 SGHTA, CDR2 FQGNSA. The CDR3 is 17 residues long. The CDR3: CASSPFPGLAPTNEQFF. The CDR3, as DNA: TGTGCCAGCAGCCCTTTTCCGGGACTAGCCCCCACCAATGAGCAGTTCTTC.

This clone appeared once. The chain is built from TRBV2 and TRBJ1-1; D is ambiguous. V was trimmed by 6 bases and J by 5 bases, leaving 7 bases between them. CDR1 is SNHLY and CDR2 is FYNNEI in the germline V gene. The CDR3 is made up of 11 amino acids. The DNA of the CDR3 is TGTGCCAGCAGGCTCAGAACTGAAGCTTTCTTT. Its protein product is CASRLRTEAFF.

This clone appeared a few times. The chain is built from TRBV29-1 and TRBJ1-2; maybe TRBD1 (6 bases). V dropped 4 bases and J dropped 2 bases, with 14 bases sitting between them. Per germline, CDR1 SQVTM and CDR2 ANQGSEA. This CDR3 comprises 14 residues. This CDR3 is CSVGKWDTNYGYTF. The CDR3 bases are TGCAGCGTTGGAAAGTGGGACACCAACTATGGCTACACCTTC.

The chain is built from TRBV20-1 and TRBJ2-1, with 8 bases identical to TRBD2. The CDR3 consists of 13 residues. The germline V gene has CDR1 DFQATT and CDR2 SNEGSKA (reference sequence). V lost 3 bases to trimming and J lost 10 bases; unmatched junction nucleotides: 8. CDR3 in amino acids: CSASQAGAQEQFF. The DNA for the CDR3 is TGCAGTGCTAGTCAAGCGGGAGCTCAGGAGCAGTTCTTC.

A few counts support this clone. The chain joins TRBV7-9 to TRBJ1-2, with D maybe TRBD1 (5 bases). Trimming took off 2 bases at V and 6 bases at J, with 10 bases between the two ends. The CDR3 runs to 13 residues. Germline V gene sequence: CDR1 SEHNR, CDR2 FQNEAQ (reference sequence). CDR3 protein: CASSLPRGDGYTF. The DNA of the CDR3 is TGTGCCAGCAGCTTACCACGGGGGGATGGCTACACCTTC.

The chain links TRBV2 to TRBJ2-7, with TRBD1 matching over 7 bases. With 4 bases clipped from V and 7 bases from J, the junction kept 7 bases outside the gene matches. CDR3 size: 13 residues. The germline V gene has CDR1 SNHLY and CDR2 FYNNEI. DNA of the CDR3: TGTGCCAGCAGTGGACAGGGAAGGGGAGAGCAGTACGTC. Encoded protein: CASSGQGRGEQYV.

This chain links TRBV19 with TRBJ1-3, with D perhaps matching TRBD1 (6 bases). V lost 3 bases, J lost 0 bases, and 15 bases lay in between. The CDR3 totals 17 residues. Per germline, CDR1 LNHDA and CDR2 SQIVND (reference sequence). CDR3 sequence: CASSIEGGALSGNTIYF. CDR3 sequence (DNA): TGTGCCAGTAGTATCGAAGGGGGGGCCCTCTCTGGAAACACCATATATTTT.

The genes are TRBV18 and TRBJ2-7, with D tentatively TRBD1 (6 bases). Trimming took off 6 bases at V and 6 bases at J, with 21 bases between the two ends. The CDR3 consists of 15 residues. The germline CDR1 and CDR2 sequences are KGHSH and LQKENI. The CDR3, as DNA: TGTGCCAGCTCTCGAGACAGGTATGAAGGTTCCGAGCAGTACTTC. It translates to CASSRDRYEGSEQYF.

This chain joins TRBV14 and TRBJ2-1; 9 bases agree with TRBD2. CDR3 length: 16 residues. Looked up from germline, CDR1 is SGHDN and CDR2 is FVKESK. Unmatched junction bases numbered 8, after V lost 4 bases and J lost 4 bases. The CDR3, as DNA: TGTGCCAGCAGCCGCCAACTAGCGGGCTTTTACAATGAGCAGTTCTTC. This encodes CASSRQLAGFYNEQFF.

By sample share, this clone is medium-sized. The rearrangement uses TRBV5-4 and TRBJ2-7, with 8 positions matching TRBD1. Germline assignment: CDR1 SGHNT and CDR2 YYREEE (reference sequence). This CDR3 contains 14 residues. With 2 bases clipped from V and 1 base from J, the junction kept 2 bases outside the gene matches. The chain's CDR3 is CASSFGTGSYEQYF. The CDR3 DNA is TGTGCCAGCAGCTTCGGGACAGGTTCCTACGAGCAGTACTTC.

V usage is TRBV9 and J usage is TRBJ1-3; 7 bases align to TRBD1. The germline V gene has CDR1 SGDLS and CDR2 YYNGEE. The CDR3 has 14 residues. J was trimmed by 5 bases and V by 2 bases; bases with no gene match: 4. CDR3 DNA sequence: TGTGCCAGCAGCGTGACAGGGTCTCGAAACACCATATATTTT. It is translated as CASSVTGSRNTIYF.

This chain uses TRBV12-1 with TRBJ2-3; TRBD2 was called by the table and not checked on the DNA. TRBV12-1 is recorded as a pseudogene. The CDR3 totals 14 residues. The CDR3 loop reads CARPKTIFTDTQYF. The CDR3 DNA follows: TGTGCCAGGCCCAAAACTATCTTCACAGATACGCAGTATTTT.

The chain combines TRBV5-5 with TRBJ1-3; D is uncertain. The CDR3 has 13 amino acids. V lost 4 bases to trimming and J lost 4 bases, with 9 bases between them. The germline V gene encodes CDR1 SGHKS and CDR2 YYEKEE (reference sequence). The chain's CDR3 is CASSLERGNTIYF. Here the CDR3 DNA reads TGTGCCAGCAGCCTCGAACGGGGAAACACCATATATTTT.

The rearrangement links TRBV19 to TRBJ1-2, with TRBD1 matching 7 bases. V shed 5 bases and J 8 bases; nucleotides not matched to a gene: 8. The CDR3 spans 13 residues. Germline CDR1 and CDR2: LNHDA and SQIVND (reference sequence). The DNA of the CDR3 is TGTGCCAGTAGTTTTGCTGACAGGGTCGGCTACACCTTC. Its translation: CASSFADRVGYTF.

The chain recombines TRBV6-1 with TRBJ1-6; D may be TRBD1 (5 bases). CDR3 length: 15 residues. Trimming left V 2 bases short and J 8 bases short, with 13 bases between. Germline CDR1 is MNHNS and CDR2 is SASEGT. The CDR3, as DNA: TGTGCCAGCAGTGAAACAGGTCCGGTCTATTCACCCCTCCACTTT. It codes for CASSETGPVYSPLHF.

This chain joins TRBV6-5 and TRBJ2-7; weak D call: TRBD2 (5 bases). Deletions cut 9 bases from V and 4 bases from J, with 19 bases between. Germline V gene lookup returns CDR1 MNHEY and CDR2 SVGAGI. This CDR3 has 14 amino acids. CDR3 bases: TGTGCCAGTACCTTTGGGAGTCACGGGTACGAGCAGTACGTC. Translated: CASTFGSHGYEQYV.

The V gene is TRBV7-2, the J gene TRBJ2-1, with TRBD2 identical over 8 bases. Trimming cost V 0 bases and J 2 bases; bases outside gene matches: 3. Germline V gene lookup returns CDR1 SGHTA and CDR2 FQGNSA. The CDR3 totals 16 residues. The CDR3 is CASSLAGRAPYNEQFF. CDR3 in DNA: TGTGCCAGCAGCTTAGCCGGGAGGGCCCCCTACAATGAGCAGTTCTTC.

The chain couples TRBV30 to TRBJ2-7; TRBD1 aligns across 9 bases. Germline CDR1 reads GTSNPN; CDR2 reads SVGIG (reference sequence). This CDR3 comprises 15 residues. The junction had 11 bases not matched to a gene; V was cut back by 3 bases and J by 5 bases. The DNA for the CDR3 is TGTGCCTGGAGGTTTAGGGGGACAGGGACCCACGAGCAGTACTTC. Translated, it gives CAWRFRGTGTHEQYF.

Details on this clone: Other nucleotide sequences in the sample specify the same CDR3. The chain combines TRBV6-1 with TRBJ2-5, with 9 bases matching TRBD1. Germline CDR1 reads MNHNS; CDR2 reads SASEGT. There are 14 residues in the CDR3. The junction had 3 bases not matched to a gene; V was cut back by 3 bases and J by 4 bases. The DNA of the CDR3 is TGTGCCAGCAGTGACGGACAGGGGAGAGAGACCCAGTACTTC. It specifies CASSDGQGRETQYF.

The chain uses TRBV7-3 and TRBJ1-1, with TRBD1 matching 10 bases. Germline-derived CDR1 and CDR2 are SGHTA and FQGTGA. Trimming at V came to 5 bases and at J to 2 bases, leaving 2 bases not matched to a gene. The CDR3 loop spans 14 amino acids. The CDR3 reads CASSRQGANTEAFF. CDR3 nucleotide sequence: TGTGCCAGCAGCCGACAGGGGGCTAACACTGAAGCTTTCTTT.

This clone has more than one count but fewer than ten. The chain has TRBV28 and TRBJ1-1, with D maybe TRBD1 (6 bases). Trimming took off 3 bases at V and 2 bases at J, with 13 bases between the two ends. The CDR3 consists of 15 residues. Germline V gives CDR1 MDHEN, CDR2 SYDVKM. CDR3 amino acids: CASSFGGQLNTEAFF. DNA of the CDR3: TGTGCCAGCAGTTTTGGAGGACAGCTAAACACTGAAGCTTTCTTT.

Written as DNA, the CDR3 is TGTGCCAGCTCACCAAGGGGGATCGAAGCTTTCTTT. It translates to CASSPRGIEAFF. This chain uses TRBV18 with TRBJ1-1, with a weak D call TRBD1 (6 bases). CDR3 length: 12 amino acids. Deletions cut 2 bases from V and 8 bases from J, with 9 bases between. The V gene's germline CDR1 is KGHSH and CDR2 LQKENI.

This chain uses TRBV29-1 with TRBJ1-1, with D possibly matching TRBD1 (6 bases). The CDR3 consists of 13 residues. Trimming took off 5 bases at V and 0 bases at J, with 10 bases between the two ends. Germline lookup yields CDR1 SQVTM and CDR2 ANQGSEA. CDR3: CSVRGSLNTEAFF. The CDR3 coding sequence is TGCAGCGTTAGGGGGAGTCTGAACACTGAAGCTTTCTTT.

J is TRBJ2-1 and V is TRBV29-1, with D unresolved. CDR3 size: 12 residues. V was cut by 6 bases and J by 3 bases, with 9 bases left in between. The V gene's germline CDR1 is SQVTM and CDR2 ANQGSEA. The CDR3 sequence: CSVRRNYNEQFF. The CDR3 DNA reads TGCAGCGTCCGCAGGAACTACAATGAGCAGTTCTTC.